This passage covers 21 T cell receptor beta chains from one sample sequenced in a study of blood T cell repertoires in COVID-19. Sequencing was performed with immunoSEQ multiplex PCR; in TCRdb, only in-frame clones are kept and a portion is missing. The sample has around 34,000 clones, more than 75% seen once. Sequencing was done on a sample of peripheral blood. These receptors all stem from a man older than 75 with active or convalescent COVID-19.

V is TRBV24-1 and J is TRBJ2-3; D is uncertain. Germline V gene lookup returns CDR1 KGHDR and CDR2 SFDVKD. The CDR3 is 13 residues long. V was trimmed by 0 bases and J by 11 bases, leaving 11 bases between them. DNA for the CDR3: TGTGCCACCAGTGATTTGGCAAGGAGTAGGCAGTATTTT. This sequence encodes CATSDLARSRQYF.

J is TRBJ2-1 and V is TRBV11-3; TRBD1 might be the D (5 bases). This CDR3 has 15 residues. CDR1 SGHNT and CDR2 YENEEA come from the germline V gene. The V end was cut by 5 bases, the J end by 7 bases, with 18 bases between. The CDR3 DNA sequence: TGTGCCAGCAGCCTGGACACGGTGGGGATTAATGAGCAGTTCTTC. Translating gives CASSLDTVGINEQFF.

The genes are TRBV28 and TRBJ1-2; 7 bases match TRBD1. V lost 6 bases and J lost 6; bases outside the gene matches: 4. Per germline, CDR1 MDHEN and CDR2 SYDVKM. The CDR3 length is 12 residues. CDR3 nucleotide sequence: TGTGCCAGCAGGACAGGGATGCATGGCTACACCTTC. The encoded protein is CASRTGMHGYTF.

The chain recombines TRBV5-5 with TRBJ2-7; D possibly corresponds to TRBD1 (5 bases). Trimming took 0 bases from V and 3 from J, leaving 16 bases between them. Germline CDR1 SGHKS, CDR2 YYEKEE (reference sequence). This CDR3 spans 16 amino acids. CDR3 in amino acids: CASSLAWQGIVYEQYF. The CDR3 nucleotides read TGTGCCAGCAGCTTGGCCTGGCAGGGTATCGTCTACGAGCAGTACTTC.

This rearrangement joins TRBV5-1 to TRBJ2-7; 7 bases fit TRBD2. Trimming at V came to 3 bases and at J to 0 bases, leaving 6 bases not matched to a gene. The CDR3 has 15 amino acids. Germline V gene sequence: CDR1 SGHRS, CDR2 YFSETQ. CDR3 DNA sequence: TGCGCCAGCAGCTCGACTAGCTATTTCTCCTACGAGCAGTACTTC. It codes for CASSSTSYFSYEQYF.

The J gene is TRBJ2-7, the V gene TRBV18, with 10 nucleotides matching TRBD2. The V gene end was trimmed by 6 bases and the J gene end by 9 bases; junction bases not matched to a gene: 11. The CDR3 spans 14 residues. Germline loops: CDR1 KGHSH, CDR2 LQKENI. The CDR3 sequence: CASSRTSGSDGQYF. The CDR3, as DNA: TGTGCCAGCTCTAGGACTAGCGGTTCCGACGGGCAGTACTTC.

This rearrangement joins TRBV28 to TRBJ1-1; D uncertain. Trimming left V 4 bases short and J 3 bases short, with 21 bases between. Germline V lookup: CDR1 MDHEN, CDR2 SYDVKM. This CDR3 spans 17 amino acids. CDR3 loop: CASSSPLGVNLDTEAFF. The CDR3 region has the DNA TGTGCCAGCAGTTCCCCCCTGGGCGTCAACCTGGACACTGAAGCTTTCTTT. Supplemented by reference TRBV28 and TRBJ1-1, the full variable domain reads DVKVTQSSRYLVKRTGEKVFLECVQDMDHENMFWYRQDPGLGLRLIYFSYDVKMKEKGDIPEGYSVSREKKERFSLILESASTNQTSMYLCASSSPLGVNLDTEAFFGQGTRLTVV.

The chain joins TRBV6-6 to TRBJ1-1; D perhaps matches TRBD1 (6 bases). Germline CDR1 is MNHNY and CDR2 is SVGAGI (reference sequence). The CDR3 consists of 16 residues. V was clipped by 7 bases and J by 1 base, with 19 bases between them. CDR3 nucleotides: TGTGCCAGCACCGGGAACAGGGCCTTTGAGAACACTGAAGCTTTCTTT. This encodes CASTGNRAFENTEAFF.

The gene calls are TRBV5-8 and TRBJ2-1; D remains unclear. Germline CDR1 and CDR2: SGHTS and YDEGEE. Trimming took off 2 bases at V and 1 base at J, with 4 bases between the two ends. The CDR3 totals 13 residues. Here the CDR3 reads CASSFISYNEQFF. DNA of the CDR3: TGTGCCAGCAGCTTTATTTCCTACAATGAGCAGTTCTTC.

In this sample, this clone turned up once. The chain couples TRBV3-1 (or the pseudogene TRBV3-2) to TRBJ2-5, with D tentatively TRBD1 (6 bases). Germline CDR1 and CDR2: LGHDT and YNNKEL (reference sequence). Trimming removed 4 bases from V and 1 base from J, with 13 bases in between. The CDR3 has 15 residues. The CDR3 loop reads CASSLKGQSQETQYF. The CDR3 nucleotides read TGTGCCAGCAGCCTTAAAGGACAGTCCCAAGAGACCCAGTACTTC.

The rearrangement uses TRBV5-1 and TRBJ1-1; TRBD1 aligns across 9 bases. Germline CDR1 and CDR2: SGHRS and YFSETQ. The CDR3 covers 14 residues. The trim removed 4 bases at V and 5 bases at J, leaving 6 bases unmatched. The CDR3 region has the DNA TGCGCCAGCAGCACCGGGACAGGGACTACTGAAGCTTTCTTT. This codes for CASSTGTGTTEAFF.

The chain uses TRBV12-3 or TRBV12-4 and TRBJ1-1; no clear D gene. The CDR3 is 11 amino acids. V gave up 2 bases and J gave up 8 bases, with 6 bases separating them. CDR3 sequence reads: CASSLRGEAFF. In DNA, the CDR3 is TGTGCCAGCAGTTTACGGGGAGAAGCTTTCTTT.

V gene TRBV24-1 combines with J gene TRBJ1-2; D not certain. V was pared by 2 bases and J by 6 bases, with 12 bases between. Germline assignment: CDR1 KGHDR and CDR2 SFDVKD. The CDR3 is made up of 14 amino acids. CDR3 in DNA: TGTGCCACCAGTGATTCGTCAACCGGGGATGGCTACACCTTC. Translating it yields CATSDSSTGDGYTF.

The chain is built from TRBV11-3 and TRBJ1-6; 7 bases fit TRBD1. The CDR3 consists of 15 residues. Germline V gene sequence: CDR1 SGHNT, CDR2 YENEEA. J lost 7 bases, V lost 4 bases, and 7 bases had no gene match. CDR3 in DNA: TGTGCCAGCAGCTATGGGGACAGCGGCAATTCACCCCTCCACTTT. As protein: CASSYGDSGNSPLHF.

V gene TRBV5-1 combines with J gene TRBJ2-6; D perhaps matches TRBD1 (6 bases). CDR1 SGHRS and CDR2 YFSETQ come from the germline V gene. The CDR3 is 15 amino acids. Trimming took 4 bases from V and 3 from J, leaving 11 bases between them. Here the CDR3 DNA reads TGCGCCAGCAGCCTCAGAGGGGGTGGGGCCAACGTCCTGACTTTC. This gives the protein CASSLRGGGANVLTF.

CDR3 region: CASSQGQGGLPQHF. Here the CDR3 DNA reads TGTGCCAGCAGCCAAGGACAGGGAGGGCTGCCCCAGCATTTT. V is TRBV28 and J is TRBJ1-5; TRBD1 agrees at 8 bases. The germline V gene encodes CDR1 MDHEN and CDR2 SYDVKM. This CDR3 comprises 14 residues. V lost 6 bases, J lost 9 bases, and 10 bases stayed unmatched. Full variable domain (remainder filled in from reference TRBV28 and TRBJ1-5): DVKVTQSSRYLVKRTGEKVFLECVQDMDHENMFWYRQDPGLGLRLIYFSYDVKMKEKGDIPEGYSVSREKKERFSLILESASTNQTSMYLCASSQGQGGLPQHFGDGTRLSIL.

The J gene is TRBJ2-5, the V gene TRBV13, with 13 bases aligning to TRBD2. With V trimmed by 5 bases and J by 2 bases, 2 bases remained unmatched. The length of the CDR3 is 15 residues. Germline CDR1 is PRHDT and CDR2 is FYEKMQ (reference sequence). CDR3 protein: CASSQGLAGQETQYF. The CDR3 region has the DNA TGTGCCAGCAGCCAGGGACTAGCGGGGCAAGAGACCCAGTACTTC.

The genes are TRBV30 and TRBJ2-5, with 7 positions matching TRBD2. CDR1 and CDR2 (germline): GTSNPN, SVGIG (reference sequence). This CDR3 is 16 amino acids long. V dropped 2 bases and J dropped 1; count of bases not matched to a gene: 10. This CDR3 reads CAWSSPTGGGQETQYF. The CDR3, as DNA: TGTGCCTGGAGTTCACCCACGGGAGGAGGCCAAGAGACCCAGTACTTC.

The chain uses TRBV6-4 and TRBJ2-3; 8 positions agree with TRBD2. The V segment lost 8 bases and the J segment 5 bases; nucleotides outside the gene matches: 9. The CDR3 covers 14 residues. Germline loops: CDR1 MRHNA, CDR2 SNTAGT. The CDR3 loop is CASRRTSSEDTQYF. DNA of the CDR3: TGTGCCAGCCGGAGGACTAGCTCAGAAGATACGCAGTATTTT.

This chain links TRBV28 with TRBJ2-7, with D tentatively TRBD2 (6 bases). The CDR3 loop spans 12 amino acids. Germline loops: CDR1 MDHEN, CDR2 SYDVKM. The V and J ends lost 5 bases and 5 bases respectively, with 10 bases between them. In DNA form, the CDR3 reads TGTGCCAGCAGTGGAGGGCTCGACGAGCAGTACTTC. Amino acids: CASSGGLDEQYF. The full variable domain, completed using reference TRBV28 and TRBJ2-7, is DVKVTQSSRYLVKRTGEKVFLECVQDMDHENMFWYRQDPGLGLRLIYFSYDVKMKEKGDIPEGYSVSREKKERFSLILESASTNQTSMYLCASSGGLDEQYFGPGTRLTVT.

In its sample, this clone was seen once. The chain joins TRBV28 to TRBJ2-3; 9 bases map to TRBD2. Per the germline V gene, CDR1 is MDHEN and CDR2 is SYDVKM. The CDR3 is 13 amino acids. V lost 10 bases to trimming and J lost 6 bases; unmatched junction nucleotides: 8. CDR3 DNA: TGTGCCATCACGGGGCGGGAGGGGGATACGCAGTATTTT. It is translated as CAITGREGDTQYF. The full variable domain, in which reference TRBV28 and TRBJ2-3 provide the parts outside the CDR3, is DVKVTQSSRYLVKRTGEKVFLECVQDMDHENMFWYRQDPGLGLRLIYFSYDVKMKEKGDIPEGYSVSREKKERFSLILESASTNQTSMYLCAITGREGDTQYFGPGTRLTVL.